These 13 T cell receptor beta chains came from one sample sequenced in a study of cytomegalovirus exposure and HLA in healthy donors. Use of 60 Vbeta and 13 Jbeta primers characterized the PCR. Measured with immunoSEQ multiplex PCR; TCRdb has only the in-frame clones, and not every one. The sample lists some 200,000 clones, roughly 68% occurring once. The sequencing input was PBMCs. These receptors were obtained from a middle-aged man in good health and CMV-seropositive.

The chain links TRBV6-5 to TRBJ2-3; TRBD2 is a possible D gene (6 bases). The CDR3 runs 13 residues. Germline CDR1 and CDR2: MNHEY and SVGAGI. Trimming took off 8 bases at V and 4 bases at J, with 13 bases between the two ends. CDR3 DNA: TGTGCCAGCTCCTTGTGGGGGGCAGATACGCAGTATTTT. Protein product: CASSLWGADTQYF.

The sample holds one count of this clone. The CDR3 loop is CASSVMGQDNSPLHF. Here the CDR3 DNA reads TGTGCCAGCAGTGTAATGGGGCAAGACAATTCACCCCTCCACTTT. V gene TRBV6-1 combines with J gene TRBJ1-6; a weak D match, TRBD1 (5 bases). Between the trimmed V and J ends, which lost 4 bases and 7 bases, there was a span of 14 bases. Germline V gene sequence: CDR1 MNHNS, CDR2 SASEGT. The CDR3 is made up of 15 amino acids.

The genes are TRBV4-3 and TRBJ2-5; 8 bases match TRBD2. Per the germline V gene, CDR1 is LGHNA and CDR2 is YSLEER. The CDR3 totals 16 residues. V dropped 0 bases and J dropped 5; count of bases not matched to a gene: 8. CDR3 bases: TGCGCCAGCAGCCAAGATTCGGCGGGGGGTAGGGAGACCCAGTACTTC. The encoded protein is CASSQDSAGGRETQYF.

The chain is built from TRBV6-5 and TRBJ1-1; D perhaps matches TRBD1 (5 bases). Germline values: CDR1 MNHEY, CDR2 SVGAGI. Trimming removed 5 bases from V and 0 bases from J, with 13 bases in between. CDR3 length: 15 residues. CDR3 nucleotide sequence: TGTGCCAGCAGTCTCCGCAGACAGCTGAACACTGAAGCTTTCTTT. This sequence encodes CASSLRRQLNTEAFF.

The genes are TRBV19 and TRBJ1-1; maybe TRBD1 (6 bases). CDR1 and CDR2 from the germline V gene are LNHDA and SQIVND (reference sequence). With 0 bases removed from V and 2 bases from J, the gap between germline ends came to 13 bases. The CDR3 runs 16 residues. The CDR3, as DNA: TGTGCCAGTAGTATAGATAAGAGGGGGATAAACACTGAAGCTTTCTTT. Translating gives CASSIDKRGINTEAFF.

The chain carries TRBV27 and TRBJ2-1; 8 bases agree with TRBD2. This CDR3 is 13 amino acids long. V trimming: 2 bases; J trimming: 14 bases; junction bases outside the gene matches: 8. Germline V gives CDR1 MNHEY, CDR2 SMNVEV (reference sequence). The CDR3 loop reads CASSLTGGSLEFF. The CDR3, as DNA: TGTGCCAGCAGTTTAACGGGGGGGTCCTTGGAGTTCTTC.

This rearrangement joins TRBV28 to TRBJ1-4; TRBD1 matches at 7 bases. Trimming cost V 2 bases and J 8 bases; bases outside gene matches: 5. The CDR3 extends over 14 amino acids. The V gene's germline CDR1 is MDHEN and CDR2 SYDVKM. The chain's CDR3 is CASSLNRGREKLFF. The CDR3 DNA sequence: TGTGCCAGCAGTTTAAACAGGGGAAGGGAAAAACTGTTTTTT. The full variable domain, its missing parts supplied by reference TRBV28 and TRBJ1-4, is DVKVTQSSRYLVKRTGEKVFLECVQDMDHENMFWYRQDPGLGLRLIYFSYDVKMKEKGDIPEGYSVSREKKERFSLILESASTNQTSMYLCASSLNRGREKLFFGSGTQLSVL.

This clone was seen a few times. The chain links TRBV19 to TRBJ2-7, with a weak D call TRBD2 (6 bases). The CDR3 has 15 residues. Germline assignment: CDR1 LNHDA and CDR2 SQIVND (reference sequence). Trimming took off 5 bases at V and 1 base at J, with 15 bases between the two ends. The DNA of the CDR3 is TGTGCCAGTAGTCCCCTAGGAGGGGCGTCCTACGAGCAGTACTTC. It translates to CASSPLGGASYEQYF.

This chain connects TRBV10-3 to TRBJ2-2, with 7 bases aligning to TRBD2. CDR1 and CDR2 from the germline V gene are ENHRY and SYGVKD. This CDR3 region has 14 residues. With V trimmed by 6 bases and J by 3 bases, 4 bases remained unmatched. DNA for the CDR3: TGTGCCATCAGGCGGGAGTTCTACACCGGGGAGCTGTTTTTT. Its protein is CAIRREFYTGELFF.

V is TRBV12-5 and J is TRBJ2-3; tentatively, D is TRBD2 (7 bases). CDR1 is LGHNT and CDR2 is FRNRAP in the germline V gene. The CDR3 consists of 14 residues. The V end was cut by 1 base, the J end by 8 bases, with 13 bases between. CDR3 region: CASGLGGGQGTQYF. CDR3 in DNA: TGTGCTAGTGGTTTGGGGGGGGGCCAGGGTACGCAGTATTTT. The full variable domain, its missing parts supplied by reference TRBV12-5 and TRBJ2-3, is DARVTQTPRHKVTEMGQEVTMRCQPILGHNTVFWYRQTMMQGLELLAYFRNRAPLDDSGMPKDRFSAEMPDATLATLKIQPSEPRDSAVYFCASGLGGGQGTQYFGPGTRLTVL.

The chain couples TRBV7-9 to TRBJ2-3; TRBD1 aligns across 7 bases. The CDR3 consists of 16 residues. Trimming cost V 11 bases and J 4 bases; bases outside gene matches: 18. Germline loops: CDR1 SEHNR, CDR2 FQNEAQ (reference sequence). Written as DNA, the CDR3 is TGTGCCCTACACCCTTCCTCGGGACAGTTGGCAGATACGCAGTATTTT. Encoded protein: CALHPSSGQLADTQYF.

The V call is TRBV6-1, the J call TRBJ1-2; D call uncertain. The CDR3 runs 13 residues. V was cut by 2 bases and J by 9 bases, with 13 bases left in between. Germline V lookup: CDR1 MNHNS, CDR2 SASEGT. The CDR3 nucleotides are TGTGCCAGCAGTGAACAGGTTGAAGCCCGCTACACCTTC. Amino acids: CASSEQVEARYTF.

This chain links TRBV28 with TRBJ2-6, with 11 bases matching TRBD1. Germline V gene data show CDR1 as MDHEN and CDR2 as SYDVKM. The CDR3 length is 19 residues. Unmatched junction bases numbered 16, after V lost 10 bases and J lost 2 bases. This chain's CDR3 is CAIQDRGRPLLTGANVLTF. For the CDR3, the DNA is TGTGCCATACAGGACAGGGGGCGCCCCCTGTTAACTGGGGCCAACGTCCTGACTTTC.